Below are 26 T cell receptor beta chains sequenced from a single sample in a study of cytomegalovirus exposure and HLA in healthy donors. Both 60 Vbeta primers and 13 Jbeta primers went into the PCR. Some clones are missing from TCRdb's copy, which holds only in-frame ones; the method was immunoSEQ multiplex PCR. The repertoire has approximately 150,000 clones, roughly 80% of them found once; the top ten carry roughly 4.2%. Input material: PBMCs. The receptor source for this set is a man aged 35-49 years in good health and CMV-seronegative.

V and J are TRBV12-5 and TRBJ2-7; perhaps TRBD2 as D (6 bases). Trimming took off 3 bases at V and 1 base at J, with 13 bases between the two ends. This CDR3 has 15 amino acids. Germline V CDR1 and CDR2: LGHNT, FRNRAP. In nucleotides, the CDR3 is TGTGCTAGTGGTTTACCCAATAGCGGATCCTACGAGCAGTACTTC. This sequence encodes CASGLPNSGSYEQYF.

The chain couples TRBV10-2 to TRBJ2-7; TRBD1 is a possible D gene (5 bases). Germline V gene sequence: CDR1 WSHSY, CDR2 SAAADI. CDR3 length: 14 residues. Trimming removed 2 bases from V and 0 bases from J, with 8 bases in between. CDR3 in DNA: TGCGCCAGCAGTGAGCAGGGCAGCTCCTACGAGCAGTACTTC. This codes for CASSEQGSSYEQYF.

The chain carries TRBV27 and TRBJ1-2; possible D gene TRBD1, 6 bases. The CDR3 is made up of 15 amino acids. Germline values: CDR1 MNHEY, CDR2 SMNVEV (reference sequence). The V end was cut by 5 bases, the J end by 2 bases, with 15 bases between. The CDR3 loop is CASSPRGTLNYGYTF. CDR3 in DNA: TGTGCCAGCAGTCCGCGAGGGACATTAAACTATGGCTACACCTTC.

The chain employs TRBV28 and TRBJ2-5; D is uncertain. The DNA end is more similar to TRBJ2-7, so the J call may be wrong. The CDR3 runs 13 residues. Per the germline V gene, CDR1 is MDHEN and CDR2 is SYDVKM. CDR3 sequence reads: CASRSDIPYEQYF. CDR3 nucleotides: TGTGCCAGCCGGTCTGACATTCCCTACGAGCAGTACTTC.

The chain is built from TRBV10-3 and TRBJ2-5; 10 bases fit TRBD1. The length of the CDR3 is 15 residues. V was clipped by 4 bases and J by 2 bases; unmatched bases: 4. CDR1 is ENHRY and CDR2 is SYGVKD in the germline V gene. As DNA, the CDR3 is TGTGCCATCAGTGCTGCGGACAGGGGGCAAGAGACCCAGTACTTC. Translating gives CAISAADRGQETQYF.

DNA of the CDR3: TGTGCCAGCAGCTCGCTTGTAGACGAGCAGTACTTC. Translated, it gives CASSSLVDEQYF. The genes are TRBV11-2 and TRBJ2-7; no definite D call. Deletions cut 4 bases from V and 5 bases from J, with 9 bases between. The CDR3 contains 12 residues. Germline CDR1 reads SGHAT; CDR2 reads FQNNGV.

The CDR3 DNA sequence: TGTGCCAGCAGCTCGACTCCACTTAGATCTGGGGCCAACGTCCTGACTTTC. Residues: CASSSTPLRSGANVLTF. The chain joins TRBV7-8 to TRBJ2-6, with D hard to call. The CDR3 is 17 amino acids. V lost 4 bases to trimming and J lost 1 base, with 14 bases between them. The germline V gene encodes CDR1 SGHVS and CDR2 FQNEAQ.

Here the CDR3 DNA reads TGTGCCAGCAGCTCAGGGGACCCTTACGAGCAGTACTTC. Translated: CASSSGDPYEQYF. This chain joins TRBV7-2 and TRBJ2-7, with D perhaps TRBD1 (6 bases). From germline, CDR1 is SGHTA and CDR2 FQGNSA. V lost 4 bases to trimming and J lost 4 bases, with 11 bases between them. The CDR3 extends over 13 amino acids.

The V call is TRBV28, the J call TRBJ2-1; no clear D. Germline CDR1 and CDR2: MDHEN and SYDVKM. The CDR3 runs 14 residues. The V end was cut by 3 bases, the J end by 7 bases, with 13 bases between. CDR3 DNA: TGTGCCAGCAGTTTTTATCCCACTAAGAATGAGCAGTTCTTC. This encodes CASSFYPTKNEQFF.

The chain couples TRBV19 to TRBJ1-6; 7 bases are a match to TRBD1. The germline gives CDR1 LNHDA, CDR2 SQIVND (reference sequence). Germline trimming cut 4 bases from V and 7 bases from J; bases unmatched to any gene: 7. This CDR3 is built from 15 residues. CDR3 residues: CASSTLTGPNSPLHF. The DNA of the CDR3 is TGTGCCAGTAGTACGCTGACAGGGCCAAATTCACCCCTCCACTTT.

The V call is TRBV6-1, the J call TRBJ2-2; 7 bases are shared with TRBD2. V was clipped by 3 bases and J by 4 bases; unmatched bases: 5. Germline V gives CDR1 MNHNS, CDR2 SASEGT. The CDR3 totals 15 residues. This CDR3 reads CASSEGEGSTGELFF. The CDR3, as DNA: TGTGCCAGCAGTGAGGGGGAGGGGTCCACCGGGGAGCTGTTTTTT.

On this clone: It is likely a read error, because the conserved phenylalanine at the end of the CDR3 is missing. The rearrangement links TRBV5-1 to TRBJ1-2; D is unclear. This CDR3 region has 13 residues. Trimming pared 3 bases from V and 6 bases from J, leaving 12 bases between. Germline lookup yields CDR1 SGHRS and CDR2 YFSETQ. The CDR3 sequence is CASSSPGGHGYTL. The CDR3 coding sequence is TGCGCCAGCAGCTCCCCCGGAGGGCATGGCTACACCCTC.

This rearrangement joins TRBV30 to TRBJ1-4; D might be TRBD1 (5 bases). CDR1 and CDR2 from the germline V gene are GTSNPN and SVGIG (reference sequence). The CDR3 covers 13 residues. Trimming took off 3 bases at V and 7 bases at J, with 12 bases between the two ends. CDR3 sequence (DNA): TGTGCCTGGAGGGACCCGGGGGGTGAAAAACTGTTTTTT. It translates to CAWRDPGGEKLFF.

The chain combines TRBV23-1 with TRBJ1-4; the D is unclear. TRBV23-1 is marked as an open reading frame, function uncertain. Trimming removed 0 bases at V and 4 bases at J, with 12 bases between. CDR3 length: 16 amino acids. CDR3: CASSQSADFRNEKLFF. CDR3 nucleotides: TGCGCCAGCAGTCAATCGGCGGACTTCCGTAATGAAAAACTGTTTTTT.

In its sample, this clone was seen once. The junction differs from germline at one of its ends, possibly a read error. This chain uses TRBV7-7 with TRBJ2-5; TRBD2 might be the D (5 bases). Germline V lookup: CDR1 SSHAT, CDR2 FNYEAQ (reference sequence). The CDR3 is made up of 15 amino acids. CDR3 DNA sequence: TGTGCTAGCAGCCAATCATATAGCGTAGAGGAGACCCAGTACTTC. This sequence encodes CASSQSYSVEETQYF.

The V call is TRBV11-1, the J call TRBJ2-7; D unresolved. The CDR3 is 12 residues long. Germline V gives CDR1 SGHAT, CDR2 FQDESV (reference sequence). V was clipped by 3 bases and J by 0 bases, with 3 bases between them. The CDR3 DNA follows: TGTGCCAGCAGCTTTAGCTCCTACGAGCAGTACTTC. This translates into CASSFSSYEQYF.

The chain is built from TRBV28 and TRBJ1-1; tentative D call: TRBD1 (5 bases). The CDR3 consists of 15 residues. Germline lookup yields CDR1 MDHEN and CDR2 SYDVKM. V dropped 7 bases and J dropped 0 bases, with 15 bases sitting between them. The CDR3 spells CASTPWGVMNTEAFF. For the CDR3, the DNA is TGTGCCAGCACCCCCTGGGGGGTCATGAACACTGAAGCTTTCTTT.

The chain links TRBV4-3 to TRBJ1-5, with unresolved D. Trimming shortened V by 2 bases and J by 4 bases, and 12 bases separated the two germline ends. The length of the CDR3 is 15 residues. The germline gives CDR1 LGHNA, CDR2 YSLEER. CDR3 sequence: CASSQTDLLNQPQHF. The CDR3 nucleotides are TGCGCCAGCAGCCAAACAGACCTTCTGAATCAGCCCCAGCATTTT.

The V call is TRBV7-9, the J call TRBJ2-1; maybe TRBD2 (6 bases). CDR3 length equals 15 residues. Germline V gives CDR1 SEHNR, CDR2 FQNEAQ (reference sequence). The V and J ends lost 7 bases and 0 bases respectively, with 13 bases between them. The CDR3 spells CASTEGFNSYNEQFF. The CDR3, as DNA: TGTGCCAGCACGGAGGGCTTTAACTCCTACAATGAGCAGTTCTTC.

The chain employs TRBV28 and TRBJ1-2; D might be TRBD1 (6 bases). Germline CDR1 reads MDHEN; CDR2 reads SYDVKM. Trimming left V 10 bases short and J 2 bases short, with 20 bases between. CDR3 length equals 15 residues. The CDR3: CATFKRGTTNYGYTF. DNA of the CDR3: TGTGCCACATTCAAAAGGGGGACTACAAACTATGGCTACACCTTC.

The chain has TRBV4-3 and TRBJ1-2; 9 bases map to TRBD1. The germline V gene has CDR1 LGHNA and CDR2 YSLEER. The CDR3 runs 15 residues. Trimming cost V 0 bases and J 7 bases; bases outside gene matches: 6. In DNA, the CDR3 is TGCGCCAGCAGCCAAGATCCGGACAGGGGTTTTGGCTACACCTTC. It codes for CASSQDPDRGFGYTF.

V gene TRBV29-1 combines with J gene TRBJ1-4, with 9 bases lining up with TRBD1. CDR3 size: 13 residues. V shed 7 bases and J 7 bases; nucleotides not matched to a gene: 7. Germline V gives CDR1 SQVTM, CDR2 ANQGSEA. DNA of the CDR3: TGCAGCGCAACTGACAGGGGGGGTGAAAAACTGTTTTTT. The encoded protein is CSATDRGGEKLFF. Drawing the rest from reference TRBV29-1 and TRBJ1-4, the complete variable domain is SAVISQKPSRDICQRGTSLTIQCQVDSQVTMMFWYRQQPGQSLTLIATANQGSEATYESGFVIDKFPISRPNLTFSTLTVSNMSPEDSSIYLCSATDRGGEKLFFGSGTQLSVL.

The V gene is TRBV2, the J gene TRBJ1-2, with D perhaps TRBD1 (5 bases). Between the trimmed V and J ends, which lost 7 bases and 0 bases, there was a span of 15 bases. The CDR3 totals 15 residues. In germline, CDR1 is SNHLY, CDR2 FYNNEI. CDR3 in DNA: TGTGCCAGCATGGGGAGGGGCAGGGCTAACTATGGCTACACCTTC. Its protein is CASMGRGRANYGYTF.

J is TRBJ1-2 and V is TRBV5-1; D is ambiguous. The CDR3 has 15 amino acids. The V end lost 0 bases, the J end lost 6 bases, and 15 bases lay between the germline ends. From germline, CDR1 is SGHRS and CDR2 YFSETQ. CDR3 in amino acids: CASSLDRGYGDGYTF. In DNA, the CDR3 is TGCGCCAGCAGCTTGGACCGAGGGTATGGGGATGGCTACACCTTC.

The chain has TRBV28 and TRBJ2-7; TRBD2 matches at 9 bases. Germline loops: CDR1 MDHEN, CDR2 SYDVKM. The CDR3 length is 16 residues. V shed 5 bases, J shed 2 bases, and the junction held 10 bases outside the gene matches. This CDR3 reads CASSPSGGGDAYEQYF. The CDR3 DNA is TGTGCCAGCAGTCCCTCTGGCGGGGGGGATGCCTACGAGCAGTACTTC.

This clone occurred once. The chain uses TRBV4-3 and TRBJ2-3, with 8 bases fitting TRBD2. The CDR3 has 17 residues. Per germline, CDR1 LGHNA and CDR2 YSLEER. V lost 3 bases, J lost 4 bases, and 12 bases stayed unmatched. The CDR3 DNA reads as TGCGCCAGCAGCCAGGGGTTACTAGCGGACGCGGCAGATACGCAGTATTTT. This encodes CASSQGLLADAADTQYF.